This T cell receptor (beta chain) was identified in a study of a mutant IDH1 vaccine in newly diagnosed glioma. Time point defined: week 11, during vaccination. One vaccine dose held 300 ug of mutant IDH1 20-mer peptide and came with topical imiquimod. Looked up from germline, CDR1 is SGHAT and CDR2 is FQNNGV. The CDR3 extends over 13 amino acids. Germline trimming cut 6 bases from V and 6 bases from J; bases unmatched to any gene: 5. Here immunoSEQ multiplex PCR was the method, and the copy in TCRdb shows in-frame clones only, minus some. The table shows roughly 70,000 clones, with roughly 83% occurring only once. Comments on this clone: The antigen remains unidentified.

The receptor was derived from a woman aged 45-65 years with glioma. This material consisted of PBMCs, taken from a glioma patient whose treatment included an IDH1 peptide vaccine. The chain carries TRBV11-2 and TRBJ1-1, with 9 positions matching TRBD1. The CDR3 DNA is TGTGCCAGCAGATGGACAGGGGAGGCTGAAGCTTTCTTT. Its translation: CASRWTGEAEAFF.